This T cell receptor (beta chain) appears in the sequencing data of a study of spatial heterogeneity in lung cancer. Study conclusions and caveats: Ubiquitous expanded tumor TCRs showed up in blood more at resection than follow-up.

This clonotype appeared a few times. Antigen specificity is unknown. The germline gives CDR1 LGHNA, CDR2 YSLEER. This CDR3 spans 16 amino acids. J gave up 5 bases and V 0 bases, and 6 bases lay outside the gene matches. TCRdb recomputed calls from the 5' RACE reads with MiXCR, one row per CDR3 protein. The sample has roughly 4,000 distinct CDR3 sequences; 15% to 20% are singletons. Stated time point: sample taken at primary tumor resection. Tumor, nontumor lung or frozen PBMC supplied whole RNA, sequenced without sorting. This receptor was obtained from a male donor with early-stage non-small cell lung cancer. The specimen was PBMCs, collected at surgery. The chain has TRBV4-3 and TRBJ2-1; 8 bases are shared with TRBD1. In DNA form, the CDR3 reads TGCGCCAGCAGCCAAGATTTCAGGGGGCTTAACAATGAGCAGTTCTTC. Translated: CASSQDFRGLNNEQFF.